This is a list of T cell receptor beta chains from one sample in a study of shared clonotypes between healthy human individuals. Sequencing used immunoSEQ multiplex PCR; TCRdb keeps in-frame clones, though not all of them. The sample includes millions of clones, around 95% seen only once; the top ten take 0.1% to 0.15%. The sequenced sample consisted of naive CD4+ T cells sorted from blood. The receptors were gathered from a young man in good health. Both conserved end residues are part of each CDR3. The order of the fields is J gene, V gene, clone size, D gene, CDR3 protein, CDR3 DNA. The D gene is left open where the match is weak. Clone size is given for some rows only: seen once, a few or many times, or a class if the clone is expanded.

>TRBJ2-5|TRBV14|NA|NA
CASSLFRTVEETQYF
TGTGCCAGCAGCCTTTTTAGGACCGTTGAAGAGACCCAGTACTTC
>TRBJ2-1|TRBV19|NA|NA
CASKGGNRAYNEQFF
TGTGCCAGCAAGGGGGGAAACAGGGCCTACAATGAGCAGTTCTTC
>TRBJ1-1|TRBV6-5|NA|NA
CASSRTPRAAEAFF
TGTGCCAGCAGTAGGACGCCGCGGGCGGCTGAAGCTTTCTTT
>TRBJ1-3|TRBV6-6|NA|NA
CASKKDGGDTIYF
TGTGCCAGCAAAAAAGATGGTGGGGACACCATATATTTT
>TRBJ1-4|TRBV7-6|NA|NA
CASSLLFDEKLFF
TGTGCCAGCAGCTTATTATTCGATGAAAAACTGTTTTTT
>TRBJ1-4|TRBV30|NA|NA
CAWSGGYATNEKLFF
TGTGCCTGGAGTGGGGGCTACGCAACTAATGAAAAACTGTTTTTT
>TRBJ2-2|TRBV5-1|NA|TRBD1
CASSLEGAWDRVTGELFF
TGCGCCAGCAGCTTGGAGGGCGCCTGGGACAGGGTCACCGGGGAGCTGTTTTTT
>TRBJ1-3|TRBV7-8|NA|NA
CASSQRQTTGNTIYF
TGTGCCAGCAGCCAGCGACAGACAACTGGAAACACCATATATTTT
>TRBJ1-6|TRBV6-5|NA|NA
CASSLESNNSPLHF
TGTGCCAGCTCGCTCGAGTCTAATAATTCACCCCTCCACTTT
>TRBJ2-7|TRBV6-1|NA|NA
CASTRTGNSYEQYF
TGTGCCAGCACCAGAACAGGTAACTCCTACGAGCAGTACTTC
>TRBJ1-2|TRBV6-5|NA|NA
CASTRGANYGYTF
TGTGCCAGCACGAGGGGCGCTAACTATGGCTACACCTTC
>TRBJ2-1|TRBV5-4|NA|TRBD2
CASSLAGPSGRYNEQFF
TGTGCCAGCAGCTTGGCCGGGCCTAGCGGGCGCTACAATGAGCAGTTCTTC
>TRBJ1-1|TRBV7-6|NA|TRBD1
CASSLVGQGAPTGAFF
TGTGCCAGCAGCTTAGTGGGACAGGGTGCACCCACGGGAGCTTTCTTT
>TRBJ2-5|TRBV5-1|NA|TRBD1
CASRPTGGEETQYF
TGCGCCAGCAGACCGACAGGGGGCGAAGAGACCCAGTACTTC
>TRBJ2-3|TRBV4-1|NA|NA
CASSQVRSVGPAQYF
TGCGCCAGCAGCCAAGTCCGAAGTGTGGGGCCTGCGCAGTATTTT
>TRBJ1-5|TRBV30|NA|TRBD1
CAWSPTGSLNQPQHF
TGTGCCTGGAGCCCGACAGGGTCCCTCAATCAGCCCCAGCATTTT
>TRBJ2-7|TRBV6-6|NA|NA
CASSYEGGEQYF
TGTGCCAGCAGTTACGAGGGCGGAGAGCAGTACTTC
>TRBJ1-6|TRBV30|many|TRBD1
CAWSVRRGQGSPLHF
TGTGCCTGGAGTGTGCGTAGGGGGCAAGGTTCACCCCTCCACTTT
>TRBJ2-5|TRBV10-3|NA|NA
CAIKDVGEETQYF
TGTGCCATCAAGGATGTAGGGGAAGAGACCCAGTACTTC
>TRBJ1-2|TRBV5-4|few|TRBD1
CASSPTGADYGYTF
TGTGCCAGCAGCCCGACAGGGGCGGACTATGGCTACACCTTC
>TRBJ2-7|TRBV28|NA|NA
CASSSFFYEQYF
TGTGCCAGCAGTTCGTTCTTTTACGAGCAGTACTTC
>TRBJ2-7|TRBV21-1|NA|NA
CASSKSGRVYEQYF
TGTGCCAGCAGCAAAAGCGGGAGGGTCTACGAGCAGTACTTC
>TRBJ1-1|TRBV28|NA|NA
CASSLYRANTEAFF
TGTGCCAGCAGTTTGTACAGGGCCAACACTGAAGCTTTCTTT
>TRBJ2-5|TRBV25-1|NA|NA
CASSELVNSKETQYF
TGTGCCAGCAGTGAATTAGTAAACAGCAAAGAGACCCAGTACTTC
>TRBJ1-2|TRBV5-1|NA|NA
CASRGVNYGYTF
TGCGCCAGCCGGGGGGTCAACTATGGCTACACCTTC